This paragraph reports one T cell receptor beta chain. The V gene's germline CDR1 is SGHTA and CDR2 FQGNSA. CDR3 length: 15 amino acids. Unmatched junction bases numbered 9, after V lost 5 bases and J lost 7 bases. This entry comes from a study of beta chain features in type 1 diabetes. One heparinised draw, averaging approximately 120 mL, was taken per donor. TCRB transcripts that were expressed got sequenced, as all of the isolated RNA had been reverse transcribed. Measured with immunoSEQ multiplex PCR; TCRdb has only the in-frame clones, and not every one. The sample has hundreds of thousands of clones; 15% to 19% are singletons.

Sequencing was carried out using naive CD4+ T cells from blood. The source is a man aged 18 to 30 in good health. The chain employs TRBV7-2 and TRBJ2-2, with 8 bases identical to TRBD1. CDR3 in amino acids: CASSPGGPAGGELFF. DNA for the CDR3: TGTGCCAGCAGCCCAGGGGGCCCCGCCGGCGGGGAGCTGTTTTTT.